This T cell receptor beta chain was recovered during a study of lymphopenia after photon versus proton radiotherapy. Overall study findings and caveats: Post-nadir diversity loss with photons came from oligoclonal expansion, particularly CD8+ Temra cells. Authors raise, but do not show, better survival with proton therapy. Relative stability marked proton patients; photon patients lost diversity and naive cells. A bigger post-nadir fall in TCR diversity correlated inversely with survival time in deceased patients.

In germline, CDR1 is SGHTA, CDR2 FQGTGA. V lost 1 base to trimming and J lost 4 bases, with 3 bases between them. This CDR3 comprises 12 residues. Produced via immunoSEQ multiplex PCR; TCRdb's table is partial and in-frame only. The sample lists under 20,000 clones, around 85% occurring once. Details on this clone: What it binds is not known.

The source is a man aged 65 to 85 with pancreatic cancer. The chain joins TRBV7-3 to TRBJ2-3, with D unresolved. The sequences come from peripheral blood, collected from a patient treated with proton-based radiotherapy. The CDR3 spells CASSLSPDTQYF. The CDR3 DNA sequence: TGTGCCAGCAGCTTAAGTCCAGATACGCAGTATTTT.